These 28 T cell receptor beta chains were all obtained from the same sample, sequenced in a study of T cells in tuberculosis. Time point denoted: new active TB diagnosis, blood taken before or within 7 days of starting treatment. Only in-frame clones appear in the TCRdb table, and some are missing; sequencing was by immunoSEQ multiplex PCR. The data hold about 49,000 clones, with more than 90% observed a single time. Here the sequenced sample was PBMCs, taken at tuberculosis diagnosis. The receptors come from an adult with tuberculosis.

This clone was seen only a few times. This sequence joins TRBV25-1 and TRBJ1-2; TRBD1 matches at 8 bases. Germline V gene sequence: CDR1 MGHDK, CDR2 SYGVNS. V dropped 4 bases and J dropped 7; count of bases not matched to a gene: 5. The length of the CDR3 is 13 residues. The CDR3 is CASSGGQVFGYTF. The CDR3 DNA reads TGTGCCAGCAGTGGGGGACAGGTATTTGGCTACACCTTC.

CDR3 loop: CASSSGTGSPYEQYF. The CDR3 nucleotides read TGTGCCAGCAGCAGCGGGACAGGGTCGCCGTACGAGCAGTACTTC. The V and J genes are TRBV7-9 and TRBJ2-7; 9 nucleotides line up with TRBD1. The germline V gene encodes CDR1 SEHNR and CDR2 FQNEAQ (reference sequence). Trimming took 5 bases from V and 4 from J; bases not matched to a gene: 9. The CDR3 covers 15 residues.

The J gene is TRBJ2-5, the V gene TRBV27; tentative D call: TRBD2 (7 bases). CDR1 MNHEY and CDR2 SMNVEV come from the germline V gene (reference sequence). V was trimmed by 2 bases and J by 9 bases, leaving 16 bases between them. The CDR3 extends over 14 amino acids. The CDR3 bases are TGTGCCAGCAGTTTAAGTGGGAGGGGGGACTCCCAGTACTTC. Protein: CASSLSGRGDSQYF.

The chain joins TRBV27 to TRBJ1-2; TRBD1 matches 9 bases. The germline V gene encodes CDR1 MNHEY and CDR2 SMNVEV (reference sequence). The CDR3 runs 12 residues. V shed 8 bases, J shed 7 bases, and the junction held 5 bases outside the gene matches. CDR3: CASGGTGFGYTF. DNA of the CDR3: TGTGCCAGCGGAGGGACAGGGTTTGGCTACACCTTC.

This CDR3 is CASSLTGGDQPQHF. In DNA, the CDR3 is TGTGCCAGCAGCTTGACAGGGGGTGACCAGCCCCAGCATTTT. The chain combines TRBV5-6 with TRBJ1-5; 8 nucleotides line up with TRBD1. CDR3 length equals 14 residues. The germline CDR1 and CDR2 sequences are SGHDT and YYEEEE. J gave up 7 bases and V 1 base, and 4 bases lay outside the gene matches.

The CDR3 region has the DNA TGTGCCAGCAGCTTTCAGGGTGAAAAACTGTTTTTT. This codes for CASSFQGEKLFF. This sequence joins TRBV7-2 and TRBJ1-4; maybe TRBD1 (5 bases). This CDR3 spans 12 amino acids. The V end was cut by 3 bases, the J end by 7 bases, with 6 bases between. CDR1 SGHTA and CDR2 FQGNSA come from the germline V gene. Looking up the rest from reference TRBV7-2 and TRBJ1-4 gives the full variable domain: GAGVSQSPSNKVTEKGKDVELRCDPISGHTALYWYRQSLGQGLEFLIYFQGNSAPDKSGLPSDRFSAERTGGSVSTLTIQRTQQEDSAVYLCASSFQGEKLFFGSGTQLSVL.

This clone was detected once. The CDR3, as DNA: TGTGCCAGTAGTACCCTTCCGGGGGGCGCTGGACAGCCCCAGCATTTT. Translated, it gives CASSTLPGGAGQPQHF. The chain carries TRBV19 and TRBJ1-5; tentative D call: TRBD1 (6 bases). The length of the CDR3 is 16 residues. CDR1 is LNHDA and CDR2 is SQIVND in the germline V gene (reference sequence). V lost 4 bases and J lost 7, with 20 bases in between. The whole variable domain, remainder taken from reference TRBV19 and TRBJ1-5, is DGGITQSPKYLFRKEGQNVTLSCEQNLNHDAMYWYRQDPGQGLRLIYYSQIVNDFQKGDIAEGYSVSREKKESFPLTVTSAQKNPTAFYLCASSTLPGGAGQPQHFGDGTRLSIL.

The chain employs TRBV28 and TRBJ1-2, with D possibly matching TRBD1 (6 bases). Germline values: CDR1 MDHEN, CDR2 SYDVKM. This CDR3 region has 12 residues. V lost 3 bases and J lost 8, with 10 bases in between. The CDR3 DNA reads as TGTGCCAGCAGTTTGGCAGGGACAGGCTACACCTTC. Its translation: CASSLAGTGYTF.

This clone was seen a handful of times. The chain uses TRBV5-8 and TRBJ1-1; tentatively, D is TRBD1 (5 bases). V lost 2 bases and J lost 3, with 8 bases in between. The germline CDR1 and CDR2 sequences are SGHTS and YDEGEE. The CDR3 contains 13 residues. In DNA form, the CDR3 reads TGTGCCAGCAGCTTCACCAGGGACACTGAAGCTTTCTTT. Its protein product is CASSFTRDTEAFF.

The CDR3 DNA reads as TGTGCCGGTCGAGGCGGGACTAACACCGGGGAGCTGTTTTTT. Translation gives CAGRGGTNTGELFF. The chain links TRBV19 to TRBJ2-2; TRBD2 might be the D (6 bases). Germline-derived CDR1 and CDR2 are LNHDA and SQIVND (reference sequence). The length of the CDR3 is 14 residues. Between the trimmed V and J ends, which lost 11 bases and 2 bases, there was a span of 15 bases.

This chain joins TRBV10-1 and TRBJ2-1; perhaps TRBD2 as D (5 bases). Trimming shortened V by 6 bases and J by 4 bases, and 19 bases separated the two germline ends. Germline assignment: CDR1 WNHNN and CDR2 SYGVQD (reference sequence). CDR3 length: 16 residues. The CDR3 DNA sequence: TGCGCCAGCAGCCATAGCGCCCGGACTTCTTACAATGAGCAGTTCTTC. It translates to CASSHSARTSYNEQFF.

The V gene is TRBV27, the J gene TRBJ2-5, with TRBD1 matching 8 bases. This CDR3 comprises 13 residues. Germline CDR1 MNHEY, CDR2 SMNVEV (reference sequence). J lost 7 bases, V lost 4 bases, and 5 bases had no gene match. Here the CDR3 reads CASSWTGYGTQYF. The CDR3 DNA reads TGTGCCAGCAGTTGGACAGGGTACGGGACCCAGTACTTC.

The rearrangement joins TRBV4-1 to TRBJ2-3, with D perhaps TRBD2 (6 bases). Germline CDR1 and CDR2: MGHRA and YSYEKL. The length of the CDR3 is 15 residues. With 3 bases removed from V and 8 bases from J, the gap between germline ends came to 18 bases. The CDR3 sequence is CASSHSGTAVGTQYF. The CDR3 DNA sequence: TGCGCCAGCAGCCACTCCGGGACTGCCGTCGGTACGCAGTATTTT.

The chain uses TRBV28 and TRBJ1-4; 9 positions agree with TRBD1. There are 16 residues in the CDR3. CDR1 and CDR2 from the germline V gene are MDHEN and SYDVKM. V shed 4 bases and J 8 bases; nucleotides not matched to a gene: 11. The CDR3 spells CASSSYPGQGEEKLFF. The CDR3 region has the DNA TGTGCCAGCAGTTCCTATCCGGGACAGGGTGAGGAAAAACTGTTTTTT.

V usage is TRBV28 and J usage is TRBJ1-4; D possibly corresponds to TRBD1 (5 bases). V was pared by 6 bases and J by 8 bases, with 13 bases between. Germline lookup yields CDR1 MDHEN and CDR2 SYDVKM. This CDR3 comprises 13 residues. The CDR3 sequence is CASRGRAVEKLFF. Written as DNA, the CDR3 is TGTGCCAGCAGAGGCAGGGCGGTGGAAAAACTGTTTTTT.

The chain is built from TRBV6-5 and TRBJ2-3; TRBD2 is a possible D gene (6 bases). There are 15 residues in the CDR3. Germline V lookup: CDR1 MNHEY, CDR2 SVGAGI. The V gene lost 2 bases and the J gene lost 0 bases, with 9 bases spanning the gap. The chain's CDR3 is CASSYRAGSTDTQYF. CDR3 in DNA: TGTGCCAGCAGTTACAGGGCGGGAAGCACAGATACGCAGTATTTT.

The V and J genes are TRBV7-2 and TRBJ2-5; 12 bases match TRBD2. The CDR3 contains 15 residues. The germline V gene has CDR1 SGHTA and CDR2 FQGNSA. V lost 6 bases and J lost 4; bases outside the gene matches: 6. The CDR3: CASSPQGLAGETQYF. The CDR3 nucleotides are TGTGCCAGCAGTCCTCAGGGACTAGCGGGAGAGACCCAGTACTTC. Full variable domain (rest looked up from reference TRBV7-2 and TRBJ2-5): GAGVSQSPSNKVTEKGKDVELRCDPISGHTALYWYRQSLGQGLEFLIYFQGNSAPDKSGLPSDRFSAERTGGSVSTLTIQRTQQEDSAVYLCASSPQGLAGETQYFGPGTRLLVL.

The rearrangement links TRBV28 to TRBJ1-4; 7 bases are a match to TRBD1. This CDR3 comprises 16 residues. From germline, CDR1 is MDHEN and CDR2 SYDVKM. V shed 2 bases and J 8 bases; nucleotides not matched to a gene: 11. The CDR3 here is CASSLPWDSQVEKLFF. CDR3 bases: TGTGCCAGCAGTTTACCCTGGGACAGTCAGGTCGAAAAACTGTTTTTT.

This chain links TRBV12-5 with TRBJ2-5, with 8 nucleotides matching TRBD2. Germline lookup yields CDR1 LGHNT and CDR2 FRNRAP. V was pared by 9 bases and J by 7 bases, with 13 bases of the junction left unmatched. CDR3 length: 14 residues. The CDR3 nucleotides are TGTGCTAGAAACAAAACCGGGACTAGAACGACCCAGTACTTC. It specifies CARNKTGTRTTQYF. The full variable domain, completed using reference TRBV12-5 and TRBJ2-5, is DARVTQTPRHKVTEMGQEVTMRCQPILGHNTVFWYRQTMMQGLELLAYFRNRAPLDDSGMPKDRFSAEMPDATLATLKIQPSEPRDSAVYFCARNKTGTRTTQYFGPGTRLLVL.

The chain has TRBV7-9 and TRBJ2-7; 9 positions agree with TRBD2. Germline lookup yields CDR1 SEHNR and CDR2 FQNEAQ (reference sequence). The V gene end was trimmed by 6 bases and the J gene end by 4 bases; junction bases not matched to a gene: 13. The CDR3 has 16 amino acids. The CDR3 loop is CASSSGLAQTLYEQYF. The CDR3 nucleotides read TGTGCCAGCAGTTCCGGACTAGCGCAAACCCTTTACGAGCAGTACTTC.

The chain couples TRBV30 to TRBJ1-5; 7 bases agree with TRBD1. In germline, CDR1 is GTSNPN, CDR2 SVGIG (reference sequence). Trimming at V came to 3 bases and at J to 0 bases, leaving 14 bases not matched to a gene. The CDR3 consists of 18 residues. The CDR3 bases are TGTGCCTGGAGAGAAGGGGGCCAGAGATATGATAGCAATCAGCCCCAGCATTTT. This translates into CAWREGGQRYDSNQPQHF.

The J gene is TRBJ2-2, the V gene TRBV6-5; 9 nucleotides match TRBD1. CDR3 length: 15 amino acids. V trimming: 6 bases; J trimming: 8 bases; junction bases outside the gene matches: 10. Germline-derived CDR1 and CDR2 are MNHEY and SVGAGI. The CDR3 nucleotides read TGTGCCAGCAGCCGCCAGGGACAGGGAAGGGGGGAGCTGTTTTTT. This sequence encodes CASSRQGQGRGELFF.

In DNA form, the CDR3 reads TGTGCCAGTAGTATCACAGGGGTCCCGAACACTGAAGCTTTCTTT. It yields the protein CASSITGVPNTEAFF. This rearrangement joins TRBV19 to TRBJ1-1; 7 nucleotides agree with TRBD1. CDR1 is LNHDA, CDR2 SQIVND, per germline (reference sequence). CDR3 length: 15 amino acids. Trimming cost V 3 bases and J 1 base; bases outside gene matches: 5. Complete variable domain (other parts from reference TRBV19 and TRBJ1-1): DGGITQSPKYLFRKEGQNVTLSCEQNLNHDAMYWYRQDPGQGLRLIYYSQIVNDFQKGDIAEGYSVSREKKESFPLTVTSAQKNPTAFYLCASSITGVPNTEAFFGQGTRLTVV.

The V call is TRBV7-9, the J call TRBJ1-1, with a tentative D call TRBD1 (6 bases). V was trimmed by 2 bases and J by 3 bases, leaving 10 bases between them. The CDR3 contains 14 residues. Per the germline V gene, CDR1 is SEHNR and CDR2 is FQNEAQ (reference sequence). CDR3 bases: TGTGCCAGCAGCTTAAACAGGGCGGACACTGAAGCTTTCTTT. The encoded protein is CASSLNRADTEAFF.

The rearrangement links TRBV6-1 to TRBJ1-5; perhaps TRBD1 as D (5 bases). CDR1 is MNHNS, CDR2 SASEGT, per germline. Trimming left V 7 bases short and J 4 bases short, with 14 bases between. This CDR3 contains 14 residues. This chain's CDR3 is CASNPWKGNQPQHF. CDR3 sequence (DNA): TGTGCCAGCAACCCCTGGAAGGGGAATCAGCCCCAGCATTTT.

The table lists this clone with a few counts. J is TRBJ1-5 and V is TRBV7-6; tentative D call: TRBD1 (5 bases). CDR1 SGHVS and CDR2 FNYEAQ come from the germline V gene. The CDR3 sequence is 15 residues long. The ends were cut back, 1 base at V and 7 bases at J, with 14 bases in the middle. In DNA form, the CDR3 reads TGTGCCAGCAGCTTAGGGTCCGGGGGTGCGCAGCCCCAGCATTTT. Translated: CASSLGSGGAQPQHF.

V gene TRBV7-8 combines with J gene TRBJ1-2; a weak D match, TRBD1 (6 bases). This CDR3 is 14 amino acids long. Trimming stripped 0 bases from V and 1 base from J, with 6 bases between. Germline V gene sequence: CDR1 SGHVS, CDR2 FQNEAQ. The CDR3 nucleotides read TGTGCCAGCAGCTTAGCGGACAGTAACTATGGCTACACCTTC. This translates into CASSLADSNYGYTF.

This chain joins TRBV9 and TRBJ2-4, with D perhaps TRBD1 (6 bases). Trimming took 4 bases from V and 3 from J, leaving 17 bases between them. This CDR3 is 16 amino acids long. The germline V gene encodes CDR1 SGDLS and CDR2 YYNGEE. Written as DNA, the CDR3 is TGTGCCAGCAGCCCTGGGACATCCCTTGGCAAAAACATTCAGTACTTC. Amino acid sequence: CASSPGTSLGKNIQYF.